This passage covers 20 T cell receptor beta chains from one sample sequenced in a study of regulatory T cells in long-lasting Graves disease. Regarding time point: persistent/refractory GD, antithyroid drugs over 5 years with positive TRAb. RNA extracted from PBMCs served as the sequencing template. In building TCR beta libraries, iRepertoire HTBI primers were used together with Arm-PCR of CDR3 regions. TCRdb reprocessed the multiplex PCR reads with MiXCR, giving one entry per CDR3 protein. This sample has around 400,000 distinct CDR3 sequences, with roughly 25% found just once. This material consisted of peripheral blood mononuclear cells (PBMCs), taken when the disease was refractory, from a patient treated with antithyroid drugs. These receptors were collected from a woman in her forties with Graves disease.

This clonotype occurred many times. The chain couples TRBV7-9 to TRBJ1-2, with D unresolved. Per germline, CDR1 SEHNR and CDR2 FQNEAQ (reference sequence). With 5 bases removed from V and 8 bases from J, the gap between germline ends came to 21 bases. The CDR3 covers 15 residues. The CDR3 DNA follows: TGTGCCAGCAGCCCCGTAGGGAGGTGGCAGATGGGCTACACCTTC. Protein sequence: CASSPVGRWQMGYTF.

The chain couples TRBV30 to TRBJ2-7, with unresolved D. The V end lost 2 bases, the J end lost 4 bases, and 6 bases lay between the germline ends. Germline lookup yields CDR1 GTSNPN and CDR2 SVGIG (reference sequence). CDR3 length equals 11 residues. The CDR3 coding sequence is TGTGCCTGGAGTAGCAGGTACGAGCAGTACTTC. Protein sequence: CAWSSRYEQYF.

This rearrangement joins TRBV29-1 to TRBJ2-2; 9 nucleotides line up with TRBD1. The CDR3 contains 14 residues. The junction had 10 bases not matched to a gene; V was cut back by 6 bases and J by 8 bases. Germline CDR1 reads SQVTM; CDR2 reads ANQGSEA. This CDR3 reads CSVAGTGYPGELFF. For the CDR3, the DNA is TGCAGCGTAGCGGGGACAGGGTATCCTGGGGAGCTGTTTTTT.

To note about this clonotype: At one end, the junction sequence differs from germline, possibly due to a read error. The chain couples TRBV12-3 or TRBV12-4 to TRBJ1-1, with TRBD1 matching over 8 bases. The CDR3 totals 14 residues. CDR3 in DNA: TGTGCCAGCAGGTTGCGGACAGGGAACACCGAAGCTTTCTTT. It specifies CASRLRTGNTEAFF.

The sample holds a few counts of this clonotype. The V call is TRBV19, the J call TRBJ2-6, with a possible D match to TRBD1 (5 bases). V was clipped by 3 bases and J by 2 bases, with 14 bases between them. CDR3 size: 17 residues. Germline CDR1 reads LNHDA; CDR2 reads SQIVND (reference sequence). The CDR3 sequence is CASSIGLLGPGANVLTF. The CDR3, as DNA: TGTGCCAGTAGTATCGGGCTCTTGGGGCCTGGGGCCAACGTCCTGACTTTC.

This clonotype was seen ten or more times. The chain uses TRBV15 and TRBJ2-7; TRBD2 agrees at 8 bases. The CDR3 is 17 amino acids. CDR1 LNHNV and CDR2 YYDKDF come from the germline V gene (reference sequence). The V segment lost 0 bases and the J segment 0 bases; nucleotides outside the gene matches: 7. In DNA, the CDR3 is TGTGCCACCAGCAGAGATGCTGCTAGCGGGTACTCCTACGAGCAGTACTTC. It is translated as CATSRDAASGYSYEQYF.

The V gene is TRBV6-5, the J gene TRBJ2-7; 10 bases are a match to TRBD1. Per the germline V gene, CDR1 is MNHEY and CDR2 is SVGAGI. The CDR3 loop spans 15 amino acids. Trimming took 0 bases from V and 3 from J; bases not matched to a gene: 2. Written as DNA, the CDR3 is TGTGCCAGCAGTTACTCGGGGACAGGGGACTACGAGCAGTACTTC. This gives the protein CASSYSGTGDYEQYF.

The chain uses TRBV29-1 and TRBJ1-3, with unresolved D. The length of the CDR3 is 14 residues. Trimming took 4 bases from V and 3 from J, leaving 13 bases between them. Germline CDR1 SQVTM, CDR2 ANQGSEA. CDR3 DNA sequence: TGCAGCGTTGTGACCGGTGGGTATGGAAACACCATATATTTT. Amino acid sequence: CSVVTGGYGNTIYF.

This clonotype was observed once. The chain joins TRBV29-1 to TRBJ1-2; TRBD1 matches 8 bases. The V gene's germline CDR1 is SQVTM and CDR2 ANQGSEA. V lost 3 bases to trimming and J lost 7 bases; unmatched junction nucleotides: 7. This CDR3 comprises 13 residues. CDR3 sequence reads: CSVDLATGVGYTF. The CDR3 DNA sequence: TGCAGCGTTGATCTAGCGACAGGGGTTGGCTACACCTTC.

This clonotype has a handful of counts. This chain links TRBV20-1 with TRBJ2-7; 9 nucleotides match TRBD2. V lost 5 bases and J lost 5; bases outside the gene matches: 7. CDR3 length: 13 residues. The germline gives CDR1 DFQATT, CDR2 SNEGSKA (reference sequence). The CDR3 DNA sequence: TGCAGTGCTCGGCTAGCGGGAATCCACGAGCAGTACTTC. This gives the protein CSARLAGIHEQYF.

This clonotype was counted many times. This sequence joins TRBV20-1 and TRBJ2-5, with 10 bases aligning to TRBD2. There are 12 residues in the CDR3. CDR1 is DFQATT, CDR2 SNEGSKA, per germline (reference sequence). The junction had 2 bases not matched to a gene; V was cut back by 6 bases and J by 4 bases. The CDR3, as DNA: TGCAGTGCCCGGACTAGCGGAGAGACCCAGTACTTC. As protein: CSARTSGETQYF.

This clonotype has ten or more counts. The chain employs TRBV27 and TRBJ1-1; weak D call: TRBD1 (5 bases). The germline gives CDR1 MNHEY, CDR2 SMNVEV (reference sequence). CDR3 length: 14 residues. V lost 6 bases to trimming and J lost 1 base, with 12 bases between them. The CDR3 region is CASSPGTANTEAFF. The CDR3 DNA follows: TGTGCCAGCAGCCCAGGGACGGCGAACACTGAAGCTTTCTTT.

This clonotype was seen ten or more times. The chain uses TRBV6-1 and TRBJ2-5, with no clear D. Germline CDR1 is MNHNS and CDR2 is SASEGT. Trimming took off 7 bases at V and 5 bases at J, with 5 bases between the two ends. The CDR3 has 10 amino acids. The CDR3 reads CASKAETQYF. The CDR3 coding sequence is TGTGCCAGCAAAGCGGAGACCCAGTACTTC.

This clonotype appeared many times. V gene TRBV11-2 combines with J gene TRBJ2-2; D is unresolved. The V gene's germline CDR1 is SGHAT and CDR2 FQNNGV. This CDR3 is built from 14 residues. V was cut by 5 bases and J by 1 base, with 8 bases left in between. The CDR3 DNA reads as TGTGCCAGCAGCATTGACGGGAACACCGGGGAGCTGTTTTTT. Its protein is CASSIDGNTGELFF. Full variable domain (missing parts from reference TRBV11-2 and TRBJ2-2): EAGVAQSPRYKIIEKRQSVAFWCNPISGHATLYWYQQILGQGPKLLIQFQNNGVVDDSQLPKDRFSAERLKGVDSTLKIQPAKLEDSAVYLCASSIDGNTGELFFGEGSRLTVL.

The table lists this clonotype with many counts. This chain uses TRBV9 with TRBJ2-7; 7 nucleotides match TRBD2. The CDR3 consists of 14 residues. The J segment lost 5 bases and the V segment lost 3 bases, leaving 8 bases of the junction unmatched. Germline V lookup: CDR1 SGDLS, CDR2 YYNGEE. The CDR3 sequence is CASSAQWEGHEQYF. The CDR3 coding sequence is TGTGCCAGCAGCGCCCAATGGGAGGGGCACGAGCAGTACTTC. The complete variable domain, with remaining parts taken from reference TRBV9 and TRBJ2-7, reads DSGVTQTPKHLITATGQRVTLRCSPRSGDLSVYWYQQSLDQGLQFLIQYYNGEERAKGNILERFSAQQFPDLHSELNLSSLELGDSALYFCASSAQWEGHEQYFGPGTRLTVT.

In its sample, this clonotype was seen a few times. The chain's CDR3 is CSARDGAGVLSEQYF. CDR3 DNA: TGCAGTGCTAGAGATGGGGCGGGGGTTTTAAGCGAGCAGTACTTC. V usage is TRBV20-1 and J usage is TRBJ2-7; 7 bases map to TRBD2. V lost 0 bases and J lost 6; bases outside the gene matches: 11. CDR1 DFQATT and CDR2 SNEGSKA come from the germline V gene (reference sequence). This CDR3 region has 15 residues.

The genes are TRBV6-5 and TRBJ1-1; tentative D call: TRBD1 (6 bases). This CDR3 contains 16 residues. Trimming shortened V by 4 bases and J by 1 base, and 16 bases separated the two germline ends. Germline-derived CDR1 and CDR2 are MNHEY and SVGAGI. The CDR3 here is CASSSDFQGRNTEAFF. Written as DNA, the CDR3 is TGTGCCAGCAGTTCCGACTTCCAGGGGAGGAACACTGAAGCTTTCTTT.

V usage is TRBV20-1 and J usage is TRBJ2-7, with 7 bases identical to TRBD2. CDR3 length: 15 residues. Germline trimming cut 3 bases from V and 0 bases from J; bases unmatched to any gene: 8. Per the germline V gene, CDR1 is DFQATT and CDR2 is SNEGSKA (reference sequence). This CDR3 reads CSASSGLVFSYEQYF. CDR3 DNA sequence: TGCAGTGCTAGCAGTGGACTAGTTTTCTCCTACGAGCAGTACTTC.

This clonotype was counted between two and nine times. CDR3 protein: CASRPTLASYEQYF. DNA of the CDR3: TGTGCCAGCAGACCCACACTAGCATCCTACGAGCAGTACTTC. The V gene is TRBV7-9, the J gene TRBJ2-7, with D possibly being TRBD2 (6 bases). Trimming shortened V by 6 bases and J by 1 base, and 13 bases separated the two germline ends. The CDR3 spans 14 residues. Germline V lookup: CDR1 SEHNR, CDR2 FQNEAQ (reference sequence). The full variable domain, its missing parts supplied by reference TRBV7-9 and TRBJ2-7, is DTGVSQNPRHKITKRGQNVTFRCDPISEHNRLYWYRQTLGQGPEFLTYFQNEAQLEKSRLLSDRFSAERPKGSFSTLEIQRTEQGDSAMYLCASRPTLASYEQYFGPGTRLTVT.

In this sample, this clonotype turned up many times. The genes are TRBV12-3 or TRBV12-4 and TRBJ2-7; 9 bases map to TRBD1. The junction had 8 bases not matched to a gene; V was cut back by 5 bases and J by 3 bases. The CDR3 has 15 residues. This CDR3 reads CASSGGQGPYYEQYF. The CDR3 nucleotides read TGTGCCAGCAGTGGGGGACAGGGTCCCTACTACGAGCAGTACTTC.